The 31 T cell receptor beta chains reported below all come from one sample, sequenced in a study of molecular identifiers for immune sequencing clone quantification. TCRdb recomputed calls from the PCR reads with MiXCR, one row per CDR3 protein. The data contain about 68,000 distinct CDR3 sequences, 15% to 20% of them seen just once; the ten biggest clones take up approximately 1.5%. The sample was naive CD8+ T cells from blood, with Jurkat cell RNA spiked in. The subset: FACS-sorted CD8+CD4-CCR7+CD45RA+ naive T cells. All receptors derive from a human donor in good health. Some libraries in this study had Jurkat cell RNA spiked in.

This sequence joins TRBV12-3 or TRBV12-4 and TRBJ1-3; no firm D call. Trimming left V 3 bases short and J 3 bases short, with 0 bases between. This CDR3 spans 11 amino acids. The chain's CDR3 is CASSFGNTIYF. CDR3 bases: TGTGCCAGCAGTTTTGGAAACACCATATATTTT.

This clonotype was counted at least ten times. The chain joins TRBV3-1 to TRBJ2-3, with 11 bases aligning to TRBD2. The J segment lost 4 bases and the V segment lost 4 bases, leaving 4 bases of the junction unmatched. Germline V gene data show CDR1 as LGHDT and CDR2 as YNNKEL (reference sequence). This CDR3 is 15 amino acids long. The CDR3: CASSRGLAGADTQYF. In DNA, the CDR3 is TGTGCCAGCAGCCGAGGACTAGCGGGTGCAGATACGCAGTATTTT.

At least ten counts were recorded for this clonotype. V is TRBV5-5 and J is TRBJ2-7, with 7 nucleotides matching TRBD2. The germline gives CDR1 SGHKS, CDR2 YYEKEE (reference sequence). V lost 0 bases and J lost 5; bases outside the gene matches: 5. The CDR3 length is 14 residues. In DNA form, the CDR3 reads TGTGCCAGCAGCTTGGGTCCGGGAGGCGACGAGCAGTACTTC. Its protein product is CASSLGPGGDEQYF.

The rearrangement links TRBV12-3 or TRBV12-4 to TRBJ1-2; 8 positions agree with TRBD1. The V segment lost 5 bases and the J segment 6 bases; nucleotides outside the gene matches: 11. The CDR3 is 15 residues long. In nucleotides, the CDR3 is TGTGCCAGCAGTCCCGAATCAGGGGGCGCGCATGGCTACACCTTC. Residues: CASSPESGGAHGYTF.

This clonotype has a count of ten or more. This chain joins TRBV27 and TRBJ1-1, with D possibly TRBD1 on 5 matching bases. Trimming took 5 bases from V and 2 from J, leaving 18 bases between them. Germline CDR1 and CDR2: MNHEY and SMNVEV (reference sequence). The CDR3 covers 16 residues. DNA for the CDR3: TGTGCCAGCAGTGGGGGAAGTCAGTACTATAACACTGAAGCTTTCTTT. It translates to CASSGGSQYYNTEAFF.

Concerning this clonotype: A much larger clone differs by one base, so this may be a read error. The chain recombines TRBV19 with TRBJ2-1; D tentatively reads TRBD1 or TRBD2 (5 bases each). V lost 4 bases, J lost 5 bases, and 18 bases lay in between. The V gene's germline CDR1 is LNHDA and CDR2 SQIVND (reference sequence). This CDR3 is built from 16 residues. The CDR3 nucleotides read TGTGCCAGTAGTAGAGTTGGGTCGGGGCACGACAATGAGCAGTTCTTC. Its protein product is CASSRVGSGHDNEQFF.

This clonotype occurred many times. The V gene is TRBV7-9, the J gene TRBJ2-5, with D unresolved. V dropped 4 bases and J dropped 3 bases, with 12 bases sitting between them. The germline V gene encodes CDR1 SEHNR and CDR2 FQNEAQ (reference sequence). The CDR3 runs 14 residues. The CDR3 protein is CASSSPLAEETQYF. In nucleotides, the CDR3 is TGTGCCAGCAGCTCCCCTTTGGCGGAAGAGACCCAGTACTTC.

The sample holds many counts of this clonotype. The chain uses TRBV27 and TRBJ1-1; D not certain. Looked up from germline, CDR1 is MNHEY and CDR2 is SMNVEV (reference sequence). This CDR3 comprises 14 residues. V was shortened by 7 bases and J by 4 bases, with 16 bases between the two germline ends. The DNA of the CDR3 is TGTGCCAGCAAGTCGCTCCTAACCGGCACTGAAGCTTTCTTT. This gives the protein CASKSLLTGTEAFF.

This rearrangement joins TRBV24-1 to TRBJ1-5, with a tentative D call TRBD1 (6 bases). V was trimmed by 4 bases and J by 5 bases, leaving 11 bases between them. From germline, CDR1 is KGHDR and CDR2 SFDVKD. There are 14 residues in the CDR3. The CDR3 protein is CATSEQGNYQPQHF. CDR3 nucleotides: TGTGCCACCAGTGAGCAGGGGAATTATCAGCCCCAGCATTTT.

This clonotype was observed at least ten times. This chain joins TRBV4-1 and TRBJ2-2; 11 positions agree with TRBD2. Per germline, CDR1 MGHRA and CDR2 YSYEKL. The trim removed 1 base at V and 7 bases at J, leaving 2 bases unmatched. The CDR3 is 15 amino acids. The CDR3 reads CASSQVAGGLGELFF. CDR3 nucleotide sequence: TGCGCCAGCAGCCAAGTAGCGGGAGGGCTCGGGGAGCTGTTTTTT.

The chain is built from TRBV29-1 and TRBJ1-2; D call uncertain. Germline-derived CDR1 and CDR2 are SQVTM and ANQGSEA. Trimming pared 4 bases from V and 8 bases from J, leaving 14 bases between. The CDR3 is made up of 12 amino acids. The CDR3 DNA reads as TGCAGCGTTGGAGAAGCGGAACTAGGCTACACCTTC. Its translation is CSVGEAELGYTF. Based on the CDR3 plus reference TRBV29-1 and TRBJ1-2, the full variable domain is SAVISQKPSRDICQRGTSLTIQCQVDSQVTMMFWYRQQPGQSLTLIATANQGSEATYESGFVIDKFPISRPNLTFSTLTVSNMSPEDSSIYLCSVGEAELGYTFGSGTRLTVV.

CDR3 sequence: CASTVSVNTEAFF. In nucleotides, the CDR3 is TGTGCCAGCACCGTGTCCGTGAACACTGAAGCTTTCTTT. This chain connects TRBV19 to TRBJ1-1; D is unresolved. The CDR3 runs 13 residues. CDR1 LNHDA and CDR2 SQIVND come from the germline V gene (reference sequence). V shed 9 bases and J shed 0 bases, with 11 bases lying between them.

The V gene is TRBV28, the J gene TRBJ2-7; D may correspond to TRBD1 or TRBD2 (5 bases each). This CDR3 has 14 residues. Germline V CDR1 and CDR2: MDHEN, SYDVKM. V was trimmed by 6 bases and J by 2 bases, leaving 14 bases between them. The CDR3 loop is CASRGRSPTYEQYF. CDR3 bases: TGTGCCAGCAGGGGACGGTCACCTACCTACGAGCAGTACTTC.

This clonotype came up many times. The CDR3 coding sequence is TGCAGTGCTAGTTCCCCTAGCGGGAAACGGGGCACAGATACGCAGTATTTT. Translated: CSASSPSGKRGTDTQYF. The V and J genes are TRBV20-1 and TRBJ2-3, with 9 bases that match TRBD2. Germline V gives CDR1 DFQATT, CDR2 SNEGSKA (reference sequence). There are 17 residues in the CDR3. The trim removed 3 bases at V and 1 base at J, leaving 11 bases unmatched.

This clonotype was counted between two and nine times. Given a much more abundant clone one base away, this may be a read error. The chain recombines TRBV29-1 with TRBJ1-3; D is perhaps TRBD1 (6 bases). The CDR3 runs 15 residues. CDR1 and CDR2 (germline): SQVTM, ANQGSEA. This chain's CDR3 is CSAPGLGGDGNAIYF. The CDR3 DNA follows: TGCAGCGCCCCCGGTCTCGGGGGCGACGGAAACGCCATATATTTT.

Concerning this clonotype itself: It may be a read error: a sequence one base away is much more abundant. The V call is TRBV4-2, the J call TRBJ1-1; TRBD1 aligns across 7 bases. Germline V gives CDR1 LGHNA, CDR2 YNFKEQ. This CDR3 contains 14 residues. V was clipped by 1 base and J by 8 bases; unmatched bases: 7. In DNA, the CDR3 is TGTGCCAGCAGCCAAGGACTGGGACAGACAGAAGCTTTCTTT. Its protein is CASSQGLGQTEAFF.

About this clonotype itself: A much larger clone differs by one base, so this may be a read error. Because the CDR3 is missing its conserved closing phenylalanine or tryptophan, this is likely a read error. The V call is TRBV14, the J call TRBJ1-2, with D uncertain. The germline CDR1 and CDR2 sequences are SGHDN and FVKESK. Between the trimmed V and J ends, which lost 4 bases and 1 base, there was a span of 13 bases. The CDR3 runs 15 residues. The CDR3 nucleotides read TGTGCCAGCAGCCCCCGTTTTGGACTTAACTATGGCTACACCTCC. Its translation: CASSPRFGLNYGYTS.

Concerning this clonotype itself: A clone one base away is much larger, so this may be a read error. This rearrangement joins TRBV2 to TRBJ2-7; D may match TRBD1 or TRBD2 (6 bases each). This CDR3 has 13 residues. The V gene's germline CDR1 is SNHLY and CDR2 FYNNEI. The CDR3 nucleotides are TGTGCCAGCGGTGAATGGGGGGCACGTGAGCAGTACTTC. Translation: CASGEWGAREQYF.

With respect to this clonotype: A read error is possible here, since a much larger clone lies one base away. This chain uses TRBV7-3 with TRBJ2-1, with 7 bases fitting TRBD2. Germline V gene data show CDR1 as SGHTA and CDR2 as FQGTGA. CDR3 length: 17 amino acids. The J segment lost 4 bases and the V segment lost 4 bases, leaving 13 bases of the junction unmatched. CDR3 protein: CASSSNVRGSRYNEQFF. The CDR3 DNA reads TGTGCCAGCAGCTCAAATGTCCGCGGGAGCAGGTACAATGAGCAGTTCTTC.

This clonotype has just a few counts. V is TRBV20-1 and J is TRBJ2-7, with TRBD2 identical over 11 bases. CDR1 and CDR2 from the germline V gene are DFQATT and SNEGSKA (reference sequence). This CDR3 has 16 amino acids. V trimming: 0 bases; J trimming: 2 bases; junction bases outside the gene matches: 6. CDR3 coding DNA: TGCAGTGCTAGAGACGTTAGCGGGAGGGTGCCCTACGAGCAGTACTTC. It is translated as CSARDVSGRVPYEQYF.

In this sample, this clonotype turned up many times. The junction departs from the called germline gene at one end, perhaps through a read error. The chain couples TRBV29-1 to TRBJ2-1; D gene unclear. CDR3 length: 14 amino acids. Germline V gives CDR1 SQVTM, CDR2 ANQGSEA. Here the CDR3 DNA reads TGCAGCGCTGAAACTGTGACCTCCTACAATGAGCAGTTCTTC. Amino acids: CSAETVTSYNEQFF.

Many counts were recorded for this clonotype. The CDR3 reads CASSAGGGQPQHF. The CDR3 DNA sequence: TGCGCCAGCAGCGCAGGGGGCGGTCAGCCCCAGCATTTT. V gene TRBV4-1 combines with J gene TRBJ1-5; 8 nucleotides match TRBD1. The germline V gene has CDR1 MGHRA and CDR2 YSYEKL. There are 13 residues in the CDR3. V gave up 5 bases and J gave up 6 bases; unmatched junction bases: 3.

This clonotype was counted ten times or more. The chain links TRBV10-3 to TRBJ2-7; 13 bases match TRBD2. V gave up 7 bases and J gave up 5 bases; unmatched junction bases: 14. Germline values: CDR1 ENHRY, CDR2 SYGVKD. The CDR3 runs to 17 residues. For the CDR3, the DNA is TGTGCCATCACTGAAGGACTAGCGGGAGTGATTACCCACGAGCAGTACTTC. It yields the protein CAITEGLAGVITHEQYF.

Points on this clonotype: Mismatch with germline at one junction end may stem from a read error. The J gene is TRBJ2-4, the V gene TRBV20-1; 8 positions agree with TRBD1. This CDR3 has 15 residues. Germline V gives CDR1 DFQATT, CDR2 SNEGSKA (reference sequence). CDR3 sequence (DNA): TGCAGTGTTAGAGGACAGGGTCTAGCCAAAACCATTCAGTACTTC. Its translation: CSVRGQGLAKTIQYF.

This clonotype was seen ten or more times. The chain links TRBV7-9 to TRBJ2-1, with 10 bases aligning to TRBD2. In germline, CDR1 is SEHNR, CDR2 FQNEAQ (reference sequence). Germline trimming cut 2 bases from V and 5 bases from J; bases unmatched to any gene: 9. The CDR3 has 17 residues. The CDR3 DNA sequence: TGTGCCAGCAGCTTACCCCCCTGGCTAGCGGGGGACAATGAGCAGTTCTTC. Its protein product is CASSLPPWLAGDNEQFF.

This clonotype was counted at least ten times. The CDR3 DNA reads as TGTGCCAGCAGCCCCCCCCCGACTAGAGGGGCCATCAATGAGCAGTTCTTC. This translates into CASSPPPTRGAINEQFF. This chain joins TRBV7-8 and TRBJ2-1; tentative D call: TRBD2 (6 bases). V gave up 5 bases and J gave up 6 bases, with 23 bases separating them. The CDR3 extends over 17 amino acids. Per germline, CDR1 SGHVS and CDR2 FQNEAQ.

Comments on this clonotype: A much larger clone lies a single base off, so this may be a read error. The gene calls are TRBV15 and TRBJ2-7, with TRBD2 matching over 10 bases. CDR1 is LNHNV, CDR2 YYDKDF, per germline (reference sequence). This CDR3 is built from 17 residues. Losses at the gene ends were 2 bases for V and 2 bases for J; bases not matched to a gene: 9. DNA for the CDR3: TGTGCCACCAGCAGACCACAACCAGCGGGAGGGACCTACGAGCAGTACTTC. It is translated as CATSRPQPAGGTYEQYF. Together with reference TRBV15 and TRBJ2-7, the CDR3 gives the full variable domain: DAMVIQNPRYQVTQFGKPVTLSCSQTLNHNVMYWYQQKSSQAPKLLFHYYDKDFNNEADTPDNFQSRRPNTSFCFLDIRSPGLGDTAMYLCATSRPQPAGGTYEQYFGPGTRLTVT.

Ten or more counts support this clonotype. V gene TRBV20-1 combines with J gene TRBJ1-2; 8 bases match TRBD1. Germline V gene data show CDR1 as DFQATT and CDR2 as SNEGSKA (reference sequence). V trimming: 6 bases; J trimming: 1 base; junction bases outside the gene matches: 28. This CDR3 contains 21 residues. The CDR3 sequence: CSALLRLGGSGPGGNNYGYTF. CDR3 sequence (DNA): TGCAGTGCCCTCCTTCGGCTCGGAGGGTCCGGCCCAGGGGGCAATAACTATGGCTACACCTTC.

This clonotype was seen a few times. The V gene is TRBV5-6, the J gene TRBJ1-1; D is ambiguous. Germline CDR1 reads SGHDT; CDR2 reads YYEEEE. The CDR3 runs 12 residues. V was shortened by 1 base and J by 4 bases, with 5 bases between the two germline ends. CDR3 sequence reads: CASSLSSTEAFF. In DNA form, the CDR3 reads TGTGCCAGCAGCTTGTCTAGCACTGAAGCTTTCTTT.

This clonotype appeared many times. This rearrangement joins TRBV2 to TRBJ2-3; the match to TRBD2 covers 8 bases. The ends lost 7 bases at V and 2 bases at J; junction bases unmatched: 11. The CDR3 totals 16 residues. Germline CDR1 and CDR2: SNHLY and FYNNEI. CDR3 sequence reads: CASIPPGSGITDTQYF. The CDR3 region has the DNA TGTGCCAGCATCCCCCCGGGTAGCGGGATCACAGATACGCAGTATTTT.

For this clonotype: It may be a read error: a sequence one base away is much more abundant. This chain links TRBV5-1 with TRBJ2-5, with 12 nucleotides matching TRBD2. CDR1 and CDR2 (germline): SGHRS, YFSETQ. CDR3 length: 15 amino acids. CDR3 amino acids: CASSLGTSGKETRYF. In DNA, the CDR3 is TGCGCCAGCAGCTTGGGGACTAGCGGGAAAGAGACCCGGTACTTC.